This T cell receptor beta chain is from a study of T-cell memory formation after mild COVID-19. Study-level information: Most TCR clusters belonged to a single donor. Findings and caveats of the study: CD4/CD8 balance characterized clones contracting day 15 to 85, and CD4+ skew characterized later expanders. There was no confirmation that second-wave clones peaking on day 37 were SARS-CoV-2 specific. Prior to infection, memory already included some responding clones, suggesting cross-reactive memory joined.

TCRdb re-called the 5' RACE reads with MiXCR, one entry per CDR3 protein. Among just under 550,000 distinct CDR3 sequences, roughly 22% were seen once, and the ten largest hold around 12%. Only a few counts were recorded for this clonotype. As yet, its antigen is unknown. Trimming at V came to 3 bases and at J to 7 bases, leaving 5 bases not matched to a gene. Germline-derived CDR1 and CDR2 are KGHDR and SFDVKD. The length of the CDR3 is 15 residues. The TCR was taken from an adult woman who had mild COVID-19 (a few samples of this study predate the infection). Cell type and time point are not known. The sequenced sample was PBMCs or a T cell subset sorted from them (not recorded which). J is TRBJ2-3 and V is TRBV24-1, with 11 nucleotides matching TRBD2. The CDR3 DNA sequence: TGTGCCACCAGTGATGGGCTAGCGGGAGGAAATACGCAGTATTTT. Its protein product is CATSDGLAGGNTQYF.